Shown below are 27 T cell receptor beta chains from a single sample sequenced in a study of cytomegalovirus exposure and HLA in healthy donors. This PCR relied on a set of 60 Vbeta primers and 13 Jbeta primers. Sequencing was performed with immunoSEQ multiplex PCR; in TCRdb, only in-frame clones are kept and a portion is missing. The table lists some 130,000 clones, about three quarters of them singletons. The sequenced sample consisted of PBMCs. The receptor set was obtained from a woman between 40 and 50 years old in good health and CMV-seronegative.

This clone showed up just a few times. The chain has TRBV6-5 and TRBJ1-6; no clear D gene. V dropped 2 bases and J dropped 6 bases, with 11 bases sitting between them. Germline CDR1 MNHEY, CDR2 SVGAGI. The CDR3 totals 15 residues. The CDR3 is CASSYGEGVNSPLHF. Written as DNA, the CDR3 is TGTGCCAGCAGTTACGGGGAGGGCGTTAATTCACCCCTCCACTTT.

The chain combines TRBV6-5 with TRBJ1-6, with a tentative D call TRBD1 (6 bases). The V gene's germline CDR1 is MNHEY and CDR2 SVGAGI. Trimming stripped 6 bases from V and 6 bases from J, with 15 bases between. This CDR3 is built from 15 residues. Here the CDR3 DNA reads TGTGCCAGCAGGGGGACCCAGGGGATTAATTCACCCCTCCACTTT. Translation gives CASRGTQGINSPLHF.

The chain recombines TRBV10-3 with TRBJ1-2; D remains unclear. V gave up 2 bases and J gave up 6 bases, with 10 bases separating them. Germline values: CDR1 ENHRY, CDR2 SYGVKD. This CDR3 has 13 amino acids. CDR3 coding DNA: TGTGCCATCAGTGAGCTAAGAATGGATGGCTACACCTTC. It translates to CAISELRMDGYTF.

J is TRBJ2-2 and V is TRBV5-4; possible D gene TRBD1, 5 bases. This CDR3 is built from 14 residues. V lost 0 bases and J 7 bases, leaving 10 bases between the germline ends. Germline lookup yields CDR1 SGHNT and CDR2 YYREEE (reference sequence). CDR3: CASSLAPDSGELFF. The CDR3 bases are TGTGCCAGCAGCTTGGCCCCAGACAGCGGGGAGCTGTTTTTT. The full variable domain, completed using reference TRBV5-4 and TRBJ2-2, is ETGVTQSPTHLIKTRGQQVTLRCSSQSGHNTVSWYQQALGQGPQFIFQYYREEENGRGNFPPRFSGLQFPNYSSELNVNALELDDSALYLCASSLAPDSGELFFGEGSRLTVL.

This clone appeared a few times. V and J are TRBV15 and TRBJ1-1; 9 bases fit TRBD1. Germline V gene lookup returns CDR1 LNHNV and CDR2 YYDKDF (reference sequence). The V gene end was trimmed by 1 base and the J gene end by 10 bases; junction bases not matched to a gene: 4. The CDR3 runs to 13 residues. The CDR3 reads CATSRGQGGGAFF. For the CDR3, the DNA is TGTGCCACCAGCAGAGGACAGGGGGGAGGAGCTTTCTTT.

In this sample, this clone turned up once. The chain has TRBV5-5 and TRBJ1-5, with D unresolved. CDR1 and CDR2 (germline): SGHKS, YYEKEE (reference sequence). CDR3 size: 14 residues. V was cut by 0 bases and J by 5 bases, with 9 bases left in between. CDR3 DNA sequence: TGTGCCAGCAGCTTGGTCGGGGATGATCAGCCCCAGCATTTT. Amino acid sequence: CASSLVGDDQPQHF.

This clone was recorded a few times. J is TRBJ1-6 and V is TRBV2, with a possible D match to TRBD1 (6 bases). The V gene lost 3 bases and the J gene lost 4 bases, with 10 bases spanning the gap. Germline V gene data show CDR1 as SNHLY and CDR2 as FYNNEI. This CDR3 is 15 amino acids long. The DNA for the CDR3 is TGTGCCAGCAGTGAGGAGAGGGGGTATAATTCACCCCTCCACTTT. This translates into CASSEERGYNSPLHF.

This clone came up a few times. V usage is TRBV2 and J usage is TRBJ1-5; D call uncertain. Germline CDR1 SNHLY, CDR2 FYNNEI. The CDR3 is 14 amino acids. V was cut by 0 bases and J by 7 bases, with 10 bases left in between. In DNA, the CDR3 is TGTGCCAGCAGTGAAGCGGGGAGGGAGCAGCCCCAGCATTTT. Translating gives CASSEAGREQPQHF.

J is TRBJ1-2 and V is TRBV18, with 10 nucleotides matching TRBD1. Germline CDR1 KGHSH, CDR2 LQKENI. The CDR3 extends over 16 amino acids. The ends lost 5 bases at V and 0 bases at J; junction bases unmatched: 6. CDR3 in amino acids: CASSTRDRGANYGYTF. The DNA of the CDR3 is TGTGCCAGCTCAACAAGGGACAGGGGAGCTAACTATGGCTACACCTTC.

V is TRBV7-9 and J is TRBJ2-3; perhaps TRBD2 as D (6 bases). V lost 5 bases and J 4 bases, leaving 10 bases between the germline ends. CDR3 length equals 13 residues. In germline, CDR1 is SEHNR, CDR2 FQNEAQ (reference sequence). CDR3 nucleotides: TGTGCCAGCAGCGCGCGGGGAGCAGATACGCAGTATTTT. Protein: CASSARGADTQYF.

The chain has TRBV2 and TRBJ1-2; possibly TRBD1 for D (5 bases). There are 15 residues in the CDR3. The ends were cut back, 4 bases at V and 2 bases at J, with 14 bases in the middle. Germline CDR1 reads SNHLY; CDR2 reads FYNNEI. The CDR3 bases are TGTGCCAGCAGTGGGGGCTGGGGAGGGAACTATGGCTACACCTTC. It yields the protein CASSGGWGGNYGYTF.

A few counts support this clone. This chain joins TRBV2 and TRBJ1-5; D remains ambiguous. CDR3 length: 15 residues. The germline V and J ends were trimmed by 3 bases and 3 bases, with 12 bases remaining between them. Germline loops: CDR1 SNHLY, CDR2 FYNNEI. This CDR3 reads CASSDEGADNQPQHF. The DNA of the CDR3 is TGTGCCAGCAGTGACGAGGGCGCGGACAATCAGCCCCAGCATTTT.

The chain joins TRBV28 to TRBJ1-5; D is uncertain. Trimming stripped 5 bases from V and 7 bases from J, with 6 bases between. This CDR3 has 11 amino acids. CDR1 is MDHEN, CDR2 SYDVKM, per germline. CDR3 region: CASSRGQPQHF. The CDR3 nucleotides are TGTGCCAGCAGTCGGGGACAGCCCCAGCATTTT. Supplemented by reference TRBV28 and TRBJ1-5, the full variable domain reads DVKVTQSSRYLVKRTGEKVFLECVQDMDHENMFWYRQDPGLGLRLIYFSYDVKMKEKGDIPEGYSVSREKKERFSLILESASTNQTSMYLCASSRGQPQHFGDGTRLSIL.

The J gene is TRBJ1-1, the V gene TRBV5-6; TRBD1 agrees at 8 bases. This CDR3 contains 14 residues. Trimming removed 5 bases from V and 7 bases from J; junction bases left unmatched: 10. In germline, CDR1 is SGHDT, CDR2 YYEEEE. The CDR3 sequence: CASSRDRRVGEAFF. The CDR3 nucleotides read TGTGCCAGCAGTAGGGACAGGCGGGTCGGTGAAGCTTTCTTT.

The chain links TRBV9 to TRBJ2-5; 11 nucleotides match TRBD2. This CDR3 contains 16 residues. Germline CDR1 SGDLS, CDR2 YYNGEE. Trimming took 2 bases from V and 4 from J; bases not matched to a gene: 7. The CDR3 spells CASSVTSGVGGETQYF. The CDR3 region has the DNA TGTGCCAGCAGCGTGACTAGCGGGGTAGGAGGAGAGACCCAGTACTTC.

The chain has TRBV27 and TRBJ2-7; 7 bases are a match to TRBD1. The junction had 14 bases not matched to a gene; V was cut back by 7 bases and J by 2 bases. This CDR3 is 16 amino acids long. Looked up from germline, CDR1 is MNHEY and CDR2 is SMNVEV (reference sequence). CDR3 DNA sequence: TGTGCCAGCAACGATTCTTTCCGGGGACAGCCCTACGAGCAGTACTTC. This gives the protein CASNDSFRGQPYEQYF.

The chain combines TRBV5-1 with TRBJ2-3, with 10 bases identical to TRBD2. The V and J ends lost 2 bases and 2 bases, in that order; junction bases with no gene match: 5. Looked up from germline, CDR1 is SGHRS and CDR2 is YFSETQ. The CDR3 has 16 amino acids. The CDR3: CASSFGLAEITDTQYF. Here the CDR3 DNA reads TGCGCCAGCAGCTTTGGACTAGCGGAGATCACAGATACGCAGTATTTT.

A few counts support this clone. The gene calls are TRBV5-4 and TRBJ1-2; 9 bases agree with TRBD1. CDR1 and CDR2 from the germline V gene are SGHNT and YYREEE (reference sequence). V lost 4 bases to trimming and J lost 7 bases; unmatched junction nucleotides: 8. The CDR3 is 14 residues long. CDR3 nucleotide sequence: TGTGCCAGCAGCCGTACAGAGACAGGGGGTGGCTACACCTTC. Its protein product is CASSRTETGGGYTF.

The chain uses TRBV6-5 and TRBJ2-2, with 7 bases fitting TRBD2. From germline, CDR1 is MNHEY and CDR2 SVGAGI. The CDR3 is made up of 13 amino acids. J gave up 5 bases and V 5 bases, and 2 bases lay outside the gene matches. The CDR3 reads CASSPGGTGELFF. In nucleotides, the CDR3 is TGTGCCAGCAGTCCGGGGGGAACCGGGGAGCTGTTTTTT.

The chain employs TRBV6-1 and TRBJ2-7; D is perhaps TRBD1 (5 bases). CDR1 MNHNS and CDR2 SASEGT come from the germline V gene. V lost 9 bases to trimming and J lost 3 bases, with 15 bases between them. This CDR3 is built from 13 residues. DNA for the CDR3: TGTGCCAGTAATAGGGGAAGGATCTACGAGCAGTACTTC. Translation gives CASNRGRIYEQYF.

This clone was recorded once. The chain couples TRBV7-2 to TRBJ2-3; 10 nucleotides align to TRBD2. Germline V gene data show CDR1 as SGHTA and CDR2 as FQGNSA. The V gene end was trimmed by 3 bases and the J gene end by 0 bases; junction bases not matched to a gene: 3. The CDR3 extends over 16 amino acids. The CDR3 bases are TGTGCCAGCAGCTTGTTAGCGGGGGGAAGCACAGATACGCAGTATTTT. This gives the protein CASSLLAGGSTDTQYF.

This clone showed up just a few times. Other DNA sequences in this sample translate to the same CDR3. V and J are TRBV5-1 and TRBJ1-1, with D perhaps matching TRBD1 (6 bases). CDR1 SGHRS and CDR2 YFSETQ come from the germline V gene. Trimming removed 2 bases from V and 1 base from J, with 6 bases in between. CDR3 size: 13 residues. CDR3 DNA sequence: TGCGCCAGCAGCTTACAGGGGAACACTGAAGCTTTCTTT. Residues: CASSLQGNTEAFF. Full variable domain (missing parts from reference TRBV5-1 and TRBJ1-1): KAGVTQTPRYLIKTRGQQVTLSCSPISGHRSVSWYQQTPGQGLQFLFEYFSETQRNKGNFPGRFSGRQFSNSRSEMNVSTLELGDSALYLCASSLQGNTEAFFGQGTRLTVV.

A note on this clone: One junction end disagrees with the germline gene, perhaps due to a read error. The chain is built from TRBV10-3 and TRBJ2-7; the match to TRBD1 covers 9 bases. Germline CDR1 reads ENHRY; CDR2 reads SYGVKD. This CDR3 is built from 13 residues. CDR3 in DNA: TGTGCCAGCAGTGGGACAGGGCTGTACGAGCAGTACTTC. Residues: CASSGTGLYEQYF.

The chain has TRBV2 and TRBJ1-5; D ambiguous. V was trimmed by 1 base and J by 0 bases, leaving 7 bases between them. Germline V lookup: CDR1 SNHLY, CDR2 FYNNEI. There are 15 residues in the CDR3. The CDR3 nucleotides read TGTGCCAGCAGTGAAGGGACTGGTAGCAATCAGCCCCAGCATTTT. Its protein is CASSEGTGSNQPQHF.

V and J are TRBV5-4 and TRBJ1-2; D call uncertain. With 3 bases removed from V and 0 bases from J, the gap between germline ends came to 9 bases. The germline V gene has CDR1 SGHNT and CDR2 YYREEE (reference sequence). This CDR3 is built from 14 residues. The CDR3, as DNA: TGTGCCAGCAGCTCGGAGATAACTAACTATGGCTACACCTTC. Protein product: CASSSEITNYGYTF.

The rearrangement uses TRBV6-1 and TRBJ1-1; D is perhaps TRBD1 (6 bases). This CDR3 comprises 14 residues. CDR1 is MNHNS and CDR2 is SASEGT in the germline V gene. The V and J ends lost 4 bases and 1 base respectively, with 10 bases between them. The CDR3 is CASSVQGGNTEAFF. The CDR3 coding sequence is TGTGCCAGCAGTGTACAGGGCGGGAACACTGAAGCTTTCTTT.

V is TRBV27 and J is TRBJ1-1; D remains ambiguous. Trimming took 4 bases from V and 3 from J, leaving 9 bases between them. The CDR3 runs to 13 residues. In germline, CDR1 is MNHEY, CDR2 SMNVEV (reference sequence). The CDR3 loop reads CASSYGVYTEAFF. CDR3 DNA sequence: TGTGCCAGCAGTTACGGGGTATACACTGAAGCTTTCTTT.